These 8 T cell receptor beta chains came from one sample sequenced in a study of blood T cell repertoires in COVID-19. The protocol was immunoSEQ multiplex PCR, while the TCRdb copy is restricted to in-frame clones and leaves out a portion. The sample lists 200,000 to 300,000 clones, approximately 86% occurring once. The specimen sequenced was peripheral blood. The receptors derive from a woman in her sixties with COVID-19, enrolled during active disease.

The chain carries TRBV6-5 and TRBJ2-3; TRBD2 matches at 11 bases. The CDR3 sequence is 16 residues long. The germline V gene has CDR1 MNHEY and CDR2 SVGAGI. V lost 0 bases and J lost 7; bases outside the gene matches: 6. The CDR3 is CASSYSKTSGEYTQYF. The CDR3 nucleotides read TGTGCCAGCAGTTACTCGAAGACTAGCGGGGAATATACGCAGTATTTT.

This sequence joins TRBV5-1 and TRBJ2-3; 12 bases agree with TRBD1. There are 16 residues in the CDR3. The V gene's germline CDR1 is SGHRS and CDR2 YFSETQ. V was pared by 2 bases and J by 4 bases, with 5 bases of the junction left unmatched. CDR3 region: CASSFPGQGASDTQYF. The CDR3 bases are TGCGCCAGCAGCTTTCCGGGACAGGGGGCTTCAGATACGCAGTATTTT.

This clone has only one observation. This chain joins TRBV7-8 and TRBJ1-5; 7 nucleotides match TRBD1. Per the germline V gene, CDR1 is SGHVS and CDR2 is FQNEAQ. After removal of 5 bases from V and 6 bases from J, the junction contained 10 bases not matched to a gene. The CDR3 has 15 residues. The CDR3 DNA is TGTGCCAGCAGCCAAGACAGGGTGGGTTTTCAGCCCCAGCATTTT. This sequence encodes CASSQDRVGFQPQHF.

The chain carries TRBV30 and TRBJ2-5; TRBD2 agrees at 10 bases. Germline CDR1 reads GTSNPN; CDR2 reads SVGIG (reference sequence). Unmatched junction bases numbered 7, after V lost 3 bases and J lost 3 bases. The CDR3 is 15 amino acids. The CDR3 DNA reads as TGTGCCTGGAGCCTCGCAGGACTAGCGGAAGAGACCCAGTACTTC. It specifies CAWSLAGLAEETQYF. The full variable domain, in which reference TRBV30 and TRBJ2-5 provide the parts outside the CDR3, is SQTIHQWPATLVQPVGSPLSLECTVEGTSNPNLYWYRQAAGRGLQLLFYSVGIGQISSEVPQNLSASRPQDRQFILSSKKLLLSDSGFYLCAWSLAGLAEETQYFGPGTRLLVL.

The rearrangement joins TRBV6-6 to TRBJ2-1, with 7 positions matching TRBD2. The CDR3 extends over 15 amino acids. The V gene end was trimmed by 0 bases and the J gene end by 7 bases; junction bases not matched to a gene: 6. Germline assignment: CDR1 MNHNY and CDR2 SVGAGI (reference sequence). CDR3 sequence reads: CASSYSNGEGNEQFF. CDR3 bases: TGTGCCAGCAGTTACTCAAACGGGGAGGGAAATGAGCAGTTCTTC.

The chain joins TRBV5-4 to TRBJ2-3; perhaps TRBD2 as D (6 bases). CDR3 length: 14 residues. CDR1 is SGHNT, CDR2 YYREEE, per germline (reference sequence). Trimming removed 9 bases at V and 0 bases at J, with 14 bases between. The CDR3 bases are TGTGCCATCGGACTAAGGACCAGCACAGATACGCAGTATTTT. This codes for CAIGLRTSTDTQYF.

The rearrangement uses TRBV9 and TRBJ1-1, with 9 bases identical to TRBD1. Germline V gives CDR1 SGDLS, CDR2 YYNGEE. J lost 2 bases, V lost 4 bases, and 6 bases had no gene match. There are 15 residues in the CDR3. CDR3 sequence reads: CASSMTGGANTEAFF. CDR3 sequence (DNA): TGTGCCAGCAGCATGACAGGGGGGGCTAACACTGAAGCTTTCTTT.

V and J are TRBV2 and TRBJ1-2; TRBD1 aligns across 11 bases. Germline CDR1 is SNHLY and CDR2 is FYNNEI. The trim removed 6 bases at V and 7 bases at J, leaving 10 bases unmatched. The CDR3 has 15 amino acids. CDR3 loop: CASREFGQGASGYTF. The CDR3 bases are TGTGCCAGCAGGGAATTCGGACAGGGGGCGAGTGGCTACACCTTC.